One TCR beta chain is described in this entry. Its antigen remains unknown. The data were taken from a study of cytomegalovirus exposure and HLA in healthy donors. In the study overall: Around 180 million T cells yielded 117 million unique TCR beta sequences in earlier analysis. Study outcomes and limitations: Data from an earlier analysis indicated that most TCR beta V segments were productive either about 87% or about 30% of the time.

This PCR relied on a set of 60 Vbeta primers and 13 Jbeta primers. This table comes from immunoSEQ multiplex PCR, and its TCRdb copy is limited to in-frame clones, with some not included. Altogether 100,000 or so clones are present, roughly two thirds being singletons, with the ten largest covering less than 4.5%. CDR1 is MNHEY, CDR2 SMNVEV, per germline (reference sequence). The V segment lost 4 bases and the J segment 3 bases; nucleotides outside the gene matches: 3. This CDR3 region has 13 residues. The receptor's source is a man aged 35-49 years in good health and CMV-seronegative. The chain has TRBV27 and TRBJ2-7; TRBD1 matches 7 bases. Sequencing input: PBMCs. This CDR3 is CASSSYRGYEQYF. As DNA, the CDR3 is TGTGCCAGCAGTTCATACAGGGGCTACGAGCAGTACTTC.